The clone carrying this T cell receptor (beta chain) is a singleton in its sample. Germline CDR1 and CDR2: MDHEN and SYDVKM. This CDR3 comprises 14 residues. V lost 6 bases to trimming and J lost 3 bases, with 15 bases between them. This sample was taken from a study of cytomegalovirus exposure and HLA in healthy donors. The overall study: Earlier, 110 million or so unique TCR beta sequences were recovered from roughly 200 million T cells by an analysis. Among the approximately 400 donors who were genotyped, 81% fell in the genetic ancestry cluster that is associated with self-reported Caucasian donors.

While unrecorded immune exposures were likely, the donors were nominally healthy when sampled. Vbeta (60) and Jbeta (13) primers were used in the PCR. Repertoires were generated with immunoSEQ multiplex PCR, while TCRdb's copy carries only in-frame clones and drops some. The repertoire includes 80,000 or so clones, about 71% of them detected once, and 7.2% sits in the top ten. The sequenced sample consisted of PBMCs. This clonotype originated in a woman between 40 and 55 years old in good health and CMV-seronegative. The chain recombines TRBV28 with TRBJ2-7; unclear D gene. CDR3 sequence (DNA): TGTGCCAGCAGCGCCCGAAGGAGCCACTACGAGCAGTACTTC. This gives the protein CASSARRSHYEQYF.